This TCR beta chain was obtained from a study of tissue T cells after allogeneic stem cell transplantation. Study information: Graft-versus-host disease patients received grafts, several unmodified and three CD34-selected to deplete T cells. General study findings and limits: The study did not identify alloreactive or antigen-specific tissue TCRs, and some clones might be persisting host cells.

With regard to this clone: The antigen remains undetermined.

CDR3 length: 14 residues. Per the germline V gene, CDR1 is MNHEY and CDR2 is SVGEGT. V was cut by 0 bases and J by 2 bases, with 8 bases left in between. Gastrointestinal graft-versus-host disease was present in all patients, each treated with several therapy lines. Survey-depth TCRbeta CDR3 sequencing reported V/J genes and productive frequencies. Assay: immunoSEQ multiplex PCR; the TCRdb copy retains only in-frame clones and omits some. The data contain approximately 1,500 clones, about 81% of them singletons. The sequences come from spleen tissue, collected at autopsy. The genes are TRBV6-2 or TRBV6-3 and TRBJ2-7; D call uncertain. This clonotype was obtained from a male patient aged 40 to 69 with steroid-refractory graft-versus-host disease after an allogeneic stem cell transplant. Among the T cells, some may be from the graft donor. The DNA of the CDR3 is TGTGCCAGCAGTTACTCGGCTAGACCCTACGAGCAGTACTTC. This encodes CASSYSARPYEQYF.